Listed below are T cell receptor beta chains from one sample, sequenced in a study of blood T cell repertoires in COVID-19. TCRdb's table, derived via immunoSEQ multiplex PCR, lists solely in-frame clones and lacks some. Of more than 250,000 clones listed, around 86% are singletons. The material sequenced was peripheral blood. These receptor sequences come from a man in his late teens or twenties with active or convalescent COVID-19. CDR3s include the opening cysteine and the closing phenylalanine or tryptophan. D genes are given only for firm matches.

J gene	D gene	V gene	CDR3 protein
TRBJ2-2	.	TRBV7-3	CASSLGTPRDTGELFF
TRBJ2-7	.	TRBV7-2	CASSPPSTNYEQYF
TRBJ1-6	.	TRBV7-9	CASSLGQSNSPLHF
TRBJ2-3	TRBD2	TRBV6-7	CASSPCGSGDTQYF
TRBJ2-3	TRBD2	TRBV3-1/TRBV3-2	CASSPLAGGDTQYF
TRBJ2-1	.	TRBV19	CASRTGISYNEQFF
TRBJ1-2	.	TRBV27	CASSLTGNYGYTF
TRBJ2-7	TRBD2	TRBV3-1/TRBV3-2	CASSPLAGRGVEQYF
TRBJ2-3	.	TRBV27	CASSPLLFTDTQYF
TRBJ1-6	.	TRBV28	CASSGGATRSPLHF
TRBJ1-2	.	TRBV12-5	CASRGDRTNYGYTF
TRBJ1-2	.	TRBV6-5	CASFSGAGYTF
TRBJ2-1	TRBD2	TRBV7-9	CASNFPQTGGPDEQFF
TRBJ2-5	TRBD1	TRBV5-1	CASSLGTGHQETQYF
TRBJ1-1	TRBD1	TRBV3-1/TRBV3-2	CASSANPGGTEAFF
TRBJ2-7	.	TRBV4-2	CASSQGPRELSYEQYF
TRBJ2-2	.	TRBV14	CASSREARELFF
TRBJ2-1	TRBD1	TRBV5-1	CASSLSQGVNNEQFF
TRBJ1-5	.	TRBV25-1	CASSEWGDQPQHF
TRBJ2-3	.	TRBV7-3	CASSLGGIDTQYF
TRBJ1-4	.	TRBV6-5	CASSSLVRDEKLFF
TRBJ2-1	.	TRBV12-5	CASGLFVGVSYNEQFF
TRBJ1-2	TRBD1	TRBV13	CASSPRQGYGYTF
TRBJ1-2	TRBD1	TRBV28	CASSLGQNYGYTF
TRBJ1-1	.	TRBV7-3	CASSPPGGVMNTEAFF
TRBJ1-4	.	TRBV7-9	CASSQAVANEKLFF
TRBJ1-5	.	TRBV18	CASSPESFNQPQHF
TRBJ2-7	.	TRBV11-3	CASSFQGGSEQYF
TRBJ2-2	.	TRBV27	CAVSSPQGVFTGELFF
TRBJ2-5	.	TRBV20-1	CSASGSRRGRETQYF
TRBJ2-4	TRBD2	TRBV5-1	CASSSGLAGVSIQYF
TRBJ2-7	TRBD2	TRBV6-4	CANSPALAGGKHGYEQYF
TRBJ2-4	.	TRBV12-2	CASRLPSGRDTKNIQYF
TRBJ2-1	.	TRBV5-8	CASSFRLEQFF
TRBJ2-7	.	TRBV5-6	CASSPPAGNSYEQYF
TRBJ2-1	TRBD2	TRBV5-1	CASSLFAGEEYNEQFF
TRBJ1-3	TRBD1	TRBV9	CASSVEVKGTGDGNTIYF
TRBJ2-2	TRBD2	TRBV5-6	CASSFGGVNTGELFF
TRBJ2-5	TRBD2	TRBV6-2/TRBV6-3	CASSLSWSRTSGKQETQYF
TRBJ1-3	.	TRBV7-2	CASSLLVSSGNTIYF
TRBJ1-4	.	TRBV11-3	CASSTIAGDSYNEKLFF
TRBJ1-1	.	TRBV6-5	CASTHSTMNTEAFF
TRBJ2-5	TRBD1	TRBV6-6	CASRSGTEETQYF
TRBJ1-5	TRBD1	TRBV6-6	CASSYYTGGNQPQHF
TRBJ2-7	.	TRBV11-1	CASIKGVGRADEQYF
TRBJ2-2	.	TRBV9	CASSVGGTGELFF
TRBJ2-6	.	TRBV7-9	CASSQASFSGANVLTF
TRBJ2-2	.	TRBV5-1	CASRGVFQDRNTGELFF
TRBJ1-6	.	TRBV3-1/TRBV3-2	CASSLGQTRNSPLHF